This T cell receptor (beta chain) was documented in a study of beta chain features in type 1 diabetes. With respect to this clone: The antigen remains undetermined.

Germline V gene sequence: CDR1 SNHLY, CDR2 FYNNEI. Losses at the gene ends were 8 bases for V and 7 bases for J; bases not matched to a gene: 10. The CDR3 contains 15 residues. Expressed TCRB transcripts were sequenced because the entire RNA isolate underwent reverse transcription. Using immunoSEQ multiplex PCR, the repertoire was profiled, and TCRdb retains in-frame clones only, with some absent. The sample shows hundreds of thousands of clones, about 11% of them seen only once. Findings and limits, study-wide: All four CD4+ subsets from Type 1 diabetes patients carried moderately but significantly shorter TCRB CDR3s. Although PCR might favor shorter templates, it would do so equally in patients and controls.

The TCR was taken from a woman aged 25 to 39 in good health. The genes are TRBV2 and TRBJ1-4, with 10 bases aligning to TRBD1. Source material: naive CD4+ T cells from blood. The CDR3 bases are TGTGCCAGCGGCAGACAGGGGGCGAGTCCTGAAAAACTGTTTTTT. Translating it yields CASGRQGASPEKLFF. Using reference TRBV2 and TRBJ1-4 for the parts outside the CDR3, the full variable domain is EPEVTQTPSHQVTQMGQEVILRCVPISNHLYFYWYRQILGQKVEFLVSFYNNEISEKSEIFDDQFSVERPDGSNFTLKIRSTKLEDSAMYFCASGRQGASPEKLFFGSGTQLSVL.